A single sample is the source of the 24 T cell receptor beta chains below, sequenced in a study of CD8 T cells in ankylosing spondylitis. TCRdb reprocessed the 5' RACE reads with MiXCR, giving one entry per CDR3 protein. This table has just over 350,000 distinct CDR3 sequences, around 20% appearing once. Input material: blood, either unsorted or a sorted T cell fraction (not recorded which). The origin of the receptors is a male donor with ankylosing spondylitis or in good health (not recorded which).

A few counts support this clonotype. The chain combines TRBV27 with TRBJ1-4; 7 bases line up with TRBD1. J lost 5 bases, V lost 3 bases, and 9 bases had no gene match. The CDR3 runs 16 residues. Germline assignment: CDR1 MNHEY and CDR2 SMNVEV (reference sequence). The DNA for the CDR3 is TGTGCCAGCAGTTTCCGACAGGGAAAGGTCAATGAAAAACTGTTTTTT. Protein sequence: CASSFRQGKVNEKLFF.

The rearrangement uses TRBV7-8 and TRBJ2-5; D could derive from TRBD1 or TRBD2 (6 bases each). The CDR3 runs to 15 residues. Germline assignment: CDR1 SGHVS and CDR2 FQNEAQ. V was trimmed by 1 base and J by 4 bases, leaving 13 bases between them. The CDR3 loop is CASSLDWGARETQYF. CDR3 nucleotides: TGTGCCAGCAGCTTAGATTGGGGGGCTCGAGAGACCCAGTACTTC.

In this sample, this clonotype turned up a few times. The chain couples TRBV5-6 to TRBJ2-7; 8 bases are a match to TRBD1. Trimming took 4 bases from V and 3 from J; bases not matched to a gene: 6. The germline V gene encodes CDR1 SGHDT and CDR2 YYEEEE. This CDR3 has 14 residues. The CDR3: CASSTDREIYEQYF. In DNA form, the CDR3 reads TGTGCCAGCAGCACGGACAGGGAGATCTACGAGCAGTACTTC.

The table lists this clonotype with a few counts. The gene calls are TRBV7-9 and TRBJ2-3, with 9 positions matching TRBD2. Germline lookup yields CDR1 SEHNR and CDR2 FQNEAQ (reference sequence). The CDR3 runs 16 residues. Trimming removed 0 bases from V and 4 bases from J; junction bases left unmatched: 5. The CDR3 region is CASSLAASGESDTQYF. The CDR3 nucleotides read TGTGCCAGCAGCTTAGCGGCTAGCGGGGAATCAGATACGCAGTATTTT.

This clonotype was seen only a few times. V usage is TRBV7-9 and J usage is TRBJ2-7, with D tentatively TRBD2 (5 bases). The CDR3 totals 13 residues. Trimming removed 3 bases at V and 6 bases at J, with 12 bases between. Per the germline V gene, CDR1 is SEHNR and CDR2 is FQNEAQ (reference sequence). CDR3 amino acids: CASSFPGSGEQYF. The CDR3 DNA reads TGTGCCAGCAGCTTTCCGGGATCTGGCGAGCAGTACTTC.

This clonotype was seen a few times. The genes are TRBV6-1 and TRBJ2-1; TRBD1 matches at 9 bases. After removal of 5 bases from V and 0 bases from J, the junction contained 2 bases not matched to a gene. Germline V gene data show CDR1 as MNHNS and CDR2 as SASEGT. The CDR3 runs 15 residues. CDR3 protein: CASSTDRGSYNEQFF. The CDR3 nucleotides are TGTGCCAGCAGTACGGACAGGGGCTCCTACAATGAGCAGTTCTTC.

The genes are TRBV11-2 and TRBJ2-1; 14 bases align to TRBD2. V was pared by 5 bases and J by 8 bases, with 11 bases of the junction left unmatched. The CDR3 has 17 amino acids. CDR1 and CDR2 from the germline V gene are SGHAT and FQNNGV. This CDR3 is CASSTRLAGGFLHEQFF. CDR3 in DNA: TGTGCCAGCAGCACAAGACTAGCGGGGGGGTTTCTCCATGAGCAGTTCTTC.

J is TRBJ2-1 and V is TRBV6-5; 8 nucleotides agree with TRBD1. Per the germline V gene, CDR1 is MNHEY and CDR2 is SVGAGI. Trimming removed 4 bases from V and 7 bases from J; junction bases left unmatched: 6. This CDR3 has 14 amino acids. DNA for the CDR3: TGTGCCAGCAGTTTTCGACAGGGGAGGAATGAGCAGTTCTTC. Encoded protein: CASSFRQGRNEQFF.

The rearrangement joins TRBV12-3 or TRBV12-4 to TRBJ2-5; no reliable D call. The ends were cut back, 8 bases at V and 4 bases at J, with 14 bases in the middle. The CDR3 covers 13 residues. This CDR3 reads CASRRWVGETQYF. For the CDR3, the DNA is TGTGCCAGCCGCCGGTGGGTAGGAGAGACCCAGTACTTC.

The sample holds a few counts of this clonotype. V gene TRBV27 combines with J gene TRBJ1-1; possible D gene TRBD1, 6 bases. The CDR3 totals 12 residues. Trimming pared 6 bases from V and 5 bases from J, leaving 10 bases between. CDR1 MNHEY and CDR2 SMNVEV come from the germline V gene (reference sequence). CDR3 amino acids: CASSPRGTEAFF. The CDR3 DNA reads TGTGCCAGCAGCCCTAGGGGGACTGAAGCTTTCTTT.

This clonotype was seen only a few times. The chain links TRBV9 to TRBJ2-3; TRBD2 might be the D (5 bases). This CDR3 spans 15 amino acids. V was trimmed by 1 base and J by 3 bases, leaving 12 bases between them. Per the germline V gene, CDR1 is SGDLS and CDR2 is YYNGEE. Here the CDR3 reads CASSVTRVTTDTQYF. Here the CDR3 DNA reads TGTGCCAGCAGCGTAACGAGGGTTACTACAGATACGCAGTATTTT.

The rearrangement joins TRBV7-9 to TRBJ2-3, with D hard to call. The V and J ends lost 5 bases and 3 bases respectively, with 15 bases between them. From germline, CDR1 is SEHNR and CDR2 FQNEAQ (reference sequence). The CDR3 has 15 amino acids. For the CDR3, the DNA is TGTGCCAGCAGCCGAACCGGGTCGGCAACAGATACGCAGTATTTT. Translating it yields CASSRTGSATDTQYF.

The genes are TRBV7-9 and TRBJ2-1; tentative D call: TRBD1 (5 bases). Germline V gives CDR1 SEHNR, CDR2 FQNEAQ (reference sequence). The ends were cut back, 7 bases at V and 8 bases at J, with 21 bases in the middle. The CDR3 sequence is 15 residues long. CDR3 loop: CASTPLRIIGDEQFF. The CDR3 bases are TGTGCCAGCACCCCACTGCGAATTATAGGGGATGAGCAGTTCTTC.

This clonotype was counted only a few times. The chain links TRBV6-2 or TRBV6-3 to TRBJ2-3, with 8 bases that match TRBD1. From germline, CDR1 is MNHEY and CDR2 SVGEGT. The CDR3 loop spans 21 amino acids. With V trimmed by 2 bases and J by 2 bases, 21 bases remained unmatched. CDR3 sequence: CASSYPQRWGDRDRPTDTQYF. CDR3 in DNA: TGTGCCAGCAGTTACCCGCAGAGATGGGGTGACCGGGACAGGCCCACAGATACGCAGTATTTT.

The chain joins TRBV2 to TRBJ1-4; D ambiguous. The CDR3 runs 12 residues. V was shortened by 7 bases and J by 2 bases, with 5 bases between the two germline ends. Germline CDR1 reads SNHLY; CDR2 reads FYNNEI. CDR3: CASKTTNEKLFF. For the CDR3, the DNA is TGTGCCAGCAAGACGACTAATGAAAAACTGTTTTTT.

This clonotype was found a few times. The chain has TRBV12-3 or TRBV12-4 and TRBJ2-7; 8 nucleotides match TRBD2. The CDR3 sequence is 14 residues long. V lost 5 bases and J lost 7; bases outside the gene matches: 10. The CDR3 coding sequence is TGTGCCAGCAGTCCGGGGGGGGGCGGAGGAGAGCAGTACTTC. It is translated as CASSPGGGGGEQYF.

The chain carries TRBV7-9 and TRBJ2-6; 7 bases align to TRBD2. CDR1 SEHNR and CDR2 FQNEAQ come from the germline V gene (reference sequence). V was clipped by 1 base and J by 1 base; unmatched bases: 1. The CDR3 totals 16 residues. CDR3 sequence: CASSLGGGSGANVLTF. CDR3 bases: TGTGCCAGCAGCTTAGGGGGGGGTTCTGGGGCCAACGTCCTGACTTTC.

This chain joins TRBV5-1 and TRBJ2-6; TRBD2 might be the D (6 bases). CDR1 is SGHRS, CDR2 YFSETQ, per germline. The ends were cut back, 3 bases at V and 0 bases at J, with 10 bases in the middle. The CDR3 totals 16 residues. The CDR3 protein is CASSWTGSSGANVLTF. DNA for the CDR3: TGCGCCAGCAGCTGGACCGGGAGCTCTGGGGCCAACGTCCTGACTTTC.

The chain joins TRBV20-1 to TRBJ2-7, with D possibly being TRBD2 (5 bases). This CDR3 region has 13 residues. V was clipped by 6 bases and J by 3 bases, with 15 bases between them. CDR1 is DFQATT and CDR2 is SNEGSKA in the germline V gene (reference sequence). CDR3 protein: CSASSGSRYEQYF. The CDR3 nucleotides read TGCAGTGCGTCCTCGGGATCCCGCTACGAGCAGTACTTC.

The chain employs TRBV6-5 and TRBJ2-7; 10 bases are shared with TRBD2. Unmatched junction bases numbered 1, after V lost 2 bases and J lost 3 bases. The CDR3 loop spans 14 amino acids. Per the germline V gene, CDR1 is MNHEY and CDR2 is SVGAGI. CDR3 sequence reads: CASSYERGGYEQYF. In DNA form, the CDR3 reads TGTGCCAGCAGTTACGAGCGGGGGGGCTACGAGCAGTACTTC.

This clonotype was seen a handful of times. CDR3 in amino acids: CASSSRDRGNTEAFF. CDR3 DNA: TGTGCCAGCAGCTCTAGGGACAGGGGGAACACTGAAGCTTTCTTT. This chain joins TRBV12-3 or TRBV12-4 and TRBJ1-1, with TRBD1 matching 10 bases. Trimming at V came to 6 bases and at J to 1 base, leaving 5 bases not matched to a gene. This CDR3 comprises 15 residues.

This clonotype was recorded a few times. The chain combines TRBV29-1 with TRBJ2-5; 7 bases map to TRBD2. The V gene end was trimmed by 1 base and the J gene end by 0 bases; junction bases not matched to a gene: 8. Germline CDR1 is SQVTM and CDR2 is ANQGSEA. The CDR3 has 16 amino acids. CDR3 protein: CSVEVLRGMYQETQYF. The CDR3 region has the DNA TGCAGCGTTGAAGTATTGCGGGGGATGTACCAAGAGACCCAGTACTTC.

The rearrangement links TRBV11-2 to TRBJ2-1; 13 nucleotides line up with TRBD2. The CDR3 spans 18 residues. In germline, CDR1 is SGHAT, CDR2 FQNNGV. The V segment lost 5 bases and the J segment 0 bases; nucleotides outside the gene matches: 7. CDR3 sequence reads: CASSPGTSGARSYNEQFF. The CDR3 nucleotides read TGTGCCAGCAGCCCCGGGACTAGCGGGGCCCGCTCCTACAATGAGCAGTTCTTC.

The gene calls are TRBV27 and TRBJ2-1; D possibly uses TRBD1 or TRBD2 (5 bases each). The CDR3 runs to 14 residues. V lost 5 bases and J lost 5, with 13 bases in between. Germline-derived CDR1 and CDR2 are MNHEY and SMNVEV (reference sequence). The CDR3: CASSLGTVNNEQFF. In DNA form, the CDR3 reads TGTGCCAGCAGTCTAGGGACGGTTAACAATGAGCAGTTCTTC.